These 23 T cell receptor beta chains came from one sample sequenced in a study of sequential checkpoint blockade in melanoma (dated by TCRdb to the late 2010s). In light of the paper, this sample's treatment or condition label describes: randomized to nivolumab then ipilimumab (arm A) or the reverse (arm B). Library method: the immunoSEQ multiplex PCR assay. TCRdb provides this immuneACCESS table in a form limited to in-frame rearrangements. Some clones are lacking; in checked studies, under half of them reflect an unresolved V gene, and why the rest are absent is not known. This sample has around 4,300 clones in its table, and less than 25% of those were observed once. Less than 5% of the sample goes to the ten largest clones. This specimen was tumor tissue (inferred from file names), taken from a patient given nivolumab and ipilimumab in sequence. These receptors came from a human donor with melanoma.

V is TRBV23-1 and J is TRBJ2-5; possibly TRBD1 for D (5 bases). TRBV23-1 is treated as an ORF (open reading frame) with a function not yet certain. The CDR3 length is 14 residues. Trimming left V 6 bases short and J 2 bases short, with 13 bases between. This CDR3 reads CASSPNPGQETQYF. Written as DNA, the CDR3 is TGCGCCAGCAGCCCGAACCCAGGGCAAGAGACCCAGTACTTC.

This clone was recorded many times. This sequence joins TRBV7-4 and TRBJ1-5; D not resolved. CDR3 length equals 15 residues. The germline V gene encodes CDR1 SGHVT and CDR2 SQSDAQ. V lost 2 bases and J 6 bases, leaving 14 bases between the germline ends. The CDR3 region has the DNA TGTGCCAGCAGCTTAACGCTAGCCCCCGGTCAGCCCCAGCATTTT. Residues: CASSLTLAPGQPQHF.

The V call is TRBV6-8, the J call TRBJ1-1; D might be TRBD1 (5 bases). The V gene's germline CDR1 is MNHGY and CDR2 SAAAGT. CDR3 length: 15 residues. Trimming shortened V by 6 bases and J by 0 bases, and 14 bases separated the two germline ends. CDR3 sequence: CASRPPGIMNTEAFF. The CDR3 nucleotides are TGTGCCAGCAGACCTCCAGGGATTATGAACACTGAAGCTTTCTTT.

In its sample, this clone was seen a few times. The V gene is TRBV18, the J gene TRBJ1-1; D is ambiguous. The CDR3 is 13 residues long. CDR1 is KGHSH and CDR2 is LQKENI in the germline V gene. V shed 1 base and J shed 3 bases, with 6 bases lying between them. The CDR3, as DNA: TGTGCCAGCTCACCACGGGAATACACTGAAGCTTTCTTT. This translates into CASSPREYTEAFF.

This sequence joins TRBV19 and TRBJ2-5; 8 nucleotides line up with TRBD1. This CDR3 is 15 amino acids long. Germline loops: CDR1 LNHDA, CDR2 SQIVND (reference sequence). Unmatched junction bases numbered 6, after V lost 2 bases and J lost 4 bases. CDR3 protein: CASSIRQGARETQYF. CDR3 coding DNA: TGTGCCAGTAGTATACGGCAGGGGGCTCGAGAGACCCAGTACTTC.

The rearrangement uses TRBV19 and TRBJ1-1; D uncertain. The germline V gene has CDR1 LNHDA and CDR2 SQIVND (reference sequence). V shed 9 bases and J shed 0 bases, with 11 bases lying between them. CDR3 length equals 13 residues. The CDR3 sequence: CASSPYMNTEAFF. The CDR3 nucleotides read TGTGCCAGCTCCCCTTACATGAACACTGAAGCTTTCTTT.

The V and J genes are TRBV11-3 and TRBJ2-2; the D gene is possibly TRBD2 (6 bases). This CDR3 is 16 amino acids long. Germline V gene lookup returns CDR1 SGHNT and CDR2 YENEEA. Trimming removed 4 bases at V and 6 bases at J, with 18 bases between. The CDR3 DNA sequence: TGTGCCAGCAGCTCGGCCCGGGACTCCCGCGCCGGGGAGCTGTTTTTT. Amino acids: CASSSARDSRAGELFF.

Relative to its sample, this clone is large. The rearrangement joins TRBV19 to TRBJ1-1; 7 positions agree with TRBD1. Germline CDR1 is LNHDA and CDR2 is SQIVND (reference sequence). V lost 5 bases, J lost 5 bases, and 8 bases stayed unmatched. The CDR3 runs 14 residues. In DNA form, the CDR3 reads TGTGCCAGTAGTGAGGAGGGGGCGCGTACTGAAGCTTTCTTT. Translating it yields CASSEEGARTEAFF.

This clone was seen at least ten times. Here the CDR3 reads CASSLRSGELRETQYF. The DNA for the CDR3 is TGTGCCAGCAGCTTACGTAGCGGGGAACTAAGGGAGACCCAGTACTTC. J is TRBJ2-5 and V is TRBV11-3; 8 bases line up with TRBD2. Unmatched junction bases numbered 10, after V lost 2 bases and J lost 5 bases. In germline, CDR1 is SGHNT, CDR2 YENEEA. The CDR3 covers 16 residues.

V is TRBV18 and J is TRBJ2-1, with unresolved D. The length of the CDR3 is 12 residues. The germline gives CDR1 KGHSH, CDR2 LQKENI. The V end was cut by 3 bases, the J end by 8 bases, with 8 bases between. CDR3 loop: CASSPSADEQFF. DNA of the CDR3: TGTGCCAGCTCACCCTCTGCGGATGAGCAGTTCTTC.

This clone has at least ten counts. The V and J genes are TRBV11-3 and TRBJ2-2; tentative D call: TRBD1 (6 bases). This CDR3 comprises 18 residues. V lost 1 base, J lost 1 base, and 16 bases lay in between. Germline assignment: CDR1 SGHNT and CDR2 YENEEA. CDR3 bases: TGTGCCAGCAGCTTAGTCTTTTGGGCAGGGGTGAACACCGGGGAGCTGTTTTTT. Amino acids: CASSLVFWAGVNTGELFF.

Many counts were recorded for this clone. The chain is built from TRBV7-6 and TRBJ2-6; D remains ambiguous. This CDR3 has 16 residues. Trimming took 9 bases from V and 4 from J, leaving 19 bases between them. Germline V gene sequence: CDR1 SGHVS, CDR2 FNYEAQ. This chain's CDR3 is CARSLAYRRGANVLTF. The CDR3 DNA reads TGTGCCAGAAGCCTCGCCTACCGCCGAGGGGCCAACGTCCTGACTTTC.

This clone appeared a few times. The genes are TRBV18 and TRBJ2-7; the D gene is possibly TRBD2 (6 bases). The CDR3 loop spans 17 amino acids. The V end was cut by 3 bases, the J end by 1 base, with 19 bases between. The germline V gene encodes CDR1 KGHSH and CDR2 LQKENI. The chain's CDR3 is CASSPLNHGGRSYEQYF. As DNA, the CDR3 is TGTGCCAGCTCACCCCTAAATCACGGGGGTAGATCCTACGAGCAGTACTTC. Using reference TRBV18 and TRBJ2-7 for the parts outside the CDR3, the full variable domain is NAGVMQNPRHLVRRRGQEARLRCSPMKGHSHVYWYRQLPEEGLKFMVYLQKENIIDESGMPKERFSAEFPKEGPSILRIQQVVRGDSAAYFCASSPLNHGGRSYEQYFGPGTRLTVT.

The chain carries TRBV6-8 and TRBJ1-2, with a weak D call TRBD1 (6 bases). V dropped 10 bases and J dropped 4 bases, with 16 bases sitting between them. The CDR3 sequence is 13 residues long. Germline V CDR1 and CDR2: MNHGY, SAAAGT. The CDR3 loop reads CAIREMDSYGYTF. The CDR3 DNA reads as TGTGCCATCAGGGAGATGGACAGCTATGGCTACACCTTC.

In its sample, this clone ranks as medium-sized. V and J are TRBV11-3 and TRBJ1-5; 9 positions agree with TRBD1. The germline gives CDR1 SGHNT, CDR2 YENEEA. The CDR3 consists of 19 residues. Losses at the gene ends were 5 bases for V and 4 bases for J; bases not matched to a gene: 18. The CDR3 sequence is CASSPSQGAQDKGNQPQHF. Here the CDR3 DNA reads TGTGCCAGCAGCCCATCACAGGGGGCGCAGGATAAGGGGAATCAGCCCCAGCATTTT. Using reference TRBV11-3 and TRBJ1-5 for the parts outside the CDR3, the full variable domain is EAGVVQSPRYKIIEKKQPVAFWCNPISGHNTLYWYLQNLGQGPELLIRYENEEAVDDSQLPKDRFSAERLKGVDSTLKIQPAELGDSAVYLCASSPSQGAQDKGNQPQHFGDGTRLSIL.

The sample holds a few counts of this clone. This sequence joins TRBV29-1 and TRBJ2-1; a possible D gene is TRBD1 (7 bases). V dropped 5 bases and J dropped 6 bases, with 14 bases sitting between them. CDR1 is SQVTM and CDR2 is ANQGSEA in the germline V gene. The CDR3 sequence is 13 residues long. The CDR3 region has the DNA TGCAGCGTTTTTTACAGGGGAGGCAATGAGCAGTTCTTC. This encodes CSVFYRGGNEQFF.

The chain uses TRBV16 and TRBJ1-1; D is undetermined. The CDR3 spans 15 residues. Trimming pared 4 bases from V and 1 base from J, leaving 13 bases between. CDR1 KGHSY and CDR2 FQNENV come from the germline V gene. CDR3 nucleotide sequence: TGTGCCAGCAGCCGGGGAGGCGGACGGAACACTGAAGCTTTCTTT. Translating it yields CASSRGGGRNTEAFF.

The chain employs TRBV15 and TRBJ2-2; D is unclear. The CDR3 sequence is 16 residues long. V was trimmed by 5 bases and J by 2 bases, leaving 15 bases between them. Per germline, CDR1 LNHNV and CDR2 YYDKDF (reference sequence). This CDR3 is CATSPRKTTNTGELFF. The CDR3 coding sequence is TGTGCCACCAGCCCACGGAAAACAACTAACACCGGGGAGCTGTTTTTT.

Only a few counts were recorded for this clone. The genes are TRBV6-8 and TRBJ2-7; TRBD1 matches at 9 bases. This CDR3 spans 14 amino acids. The junction had 6 bases not matched to a gene; V was cut back by 6 bases and J by 3 bases. The germline V gene encodes CDR1 MNHGY and CDR2 SAAAGT. CDR3 protein: CASRPGTGYYEQYF. The CDR3 DNA follows: TGTGCCAGCAGACCCGGGACAGGGTACTACGAGCAGTACTTC.

This clone qualifies as medium-sized (0.01 to 0.1%). The chain employs TRBV6-8 and TRBJ2-5, with a tentative D call TRBD1 (6 bases). V lost 10 bases to trimming and J lost 1 base, with 10 bases between them. CDR1 and CDR2 (germline): MNHGY, SAAAGT. CDR3 size: 12 residues. This chain's CDR3 is CAIMGAQETQYF. DNA of the CDR3: TGTGCCATCATGGGGGCCCAAGAGACCCAGTACTTC.

This clone was recorded only once. The chain employs TRBV5-1 and TRBJ2-2; either TRBD1 or TRBD2 may supply D (6 bases each). V was trimmed by 1 base and J by 3 bases, leaving 10 bases between them. CDR1 is SGHRS and CDR2 is YFSETQ in the germline V gene. This CDR3 has 15 amino acids. This chain's CDR3 is CASSLQGGYTGELFF. DNA for the CDR3: TGCGCCAGCAGCTTGCAAGGGGGGTACACCGGGGAGCTGTTTTTT. Complete variable domain (other parts from reference TRBV5-1 and TRBJ2-2): KAGVTQTPRYLIKTRGQQVTLSCSPISGHRSVSWYQQTPGQGLQFLFEYFSETQRNKGNFPGRFSGRQFSNSRSEMNVSTLELGDSALYLCASSLQGGYTGELFFGEGSRLTVL.

The chain combines TRBV5-1 with TRBJ2-3; 8 bases are shared with TRBD2. After removal of 0 bases from V and 0 bases from J, the junction contained 9 bases not matched to a gene. The CDR3 is 18 residues long. CDR1 is SGHRS, CDR2 YFSETQ, per germline. In DNA, the CDR3 is TGCGCCAGCAGCTTGGGGCCGATAGCGGGGTCTAGCACAGATACGCAGTATTTT. Protein: CASSLGPIAGSSTDTQYF.

The chain combines TRBV28 with TRBJ2-1; 7 positions agree with TRBD2. The V gene's germline CDR1 is MDHEN and CDR2 SYDVKM. Germline trimming cut 10 bases from V and 4 bases from J; bases unmatched to any gene: 13. The CDR3 runs 15 residues. The CDR3 sequence is CATLGGTVGYNEQFF. The CDR3 coding sequence is TGTGCCACCTTGGGAGGGACGGTGGGGTACAATGAGCAGTTCTTC.